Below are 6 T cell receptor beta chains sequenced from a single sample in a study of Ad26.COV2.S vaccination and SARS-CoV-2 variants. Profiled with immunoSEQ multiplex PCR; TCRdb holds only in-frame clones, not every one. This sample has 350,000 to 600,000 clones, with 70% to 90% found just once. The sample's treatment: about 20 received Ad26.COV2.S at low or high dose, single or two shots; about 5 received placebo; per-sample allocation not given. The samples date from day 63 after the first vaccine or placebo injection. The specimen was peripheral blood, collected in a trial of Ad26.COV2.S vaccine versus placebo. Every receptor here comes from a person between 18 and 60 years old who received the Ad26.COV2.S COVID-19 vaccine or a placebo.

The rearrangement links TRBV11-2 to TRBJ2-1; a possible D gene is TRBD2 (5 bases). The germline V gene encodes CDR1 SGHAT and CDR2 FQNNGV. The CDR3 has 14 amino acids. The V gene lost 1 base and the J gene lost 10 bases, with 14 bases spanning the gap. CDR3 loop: CASSLVGSSGEQFF. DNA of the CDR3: TGTGCCAGCAGCTTAGTGGGTTCCTCGGGAGAGCAGTTCTTC. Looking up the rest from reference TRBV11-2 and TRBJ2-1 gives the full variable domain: EAGVAQSPRYKIIEKRQSVAFWCNPISGHATLYWYQQILGQGPKLLIQFQNNGVVDDSQLPKDRFSAERLKGVDSTLKIQPAKLEDSAVYLCASSLVGSSGEQFFGPGTRLTVL.

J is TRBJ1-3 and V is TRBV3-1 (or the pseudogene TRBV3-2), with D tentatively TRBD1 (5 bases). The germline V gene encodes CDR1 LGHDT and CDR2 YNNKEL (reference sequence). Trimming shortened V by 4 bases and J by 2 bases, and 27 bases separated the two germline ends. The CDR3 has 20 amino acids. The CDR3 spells CASSLRPAFIGGGTGNTIYF. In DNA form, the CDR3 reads TGTGCCAGCAGCCTACGACCGGCCTTTATTGGGGGGGGTACTGGAAACACCATATATTTT.

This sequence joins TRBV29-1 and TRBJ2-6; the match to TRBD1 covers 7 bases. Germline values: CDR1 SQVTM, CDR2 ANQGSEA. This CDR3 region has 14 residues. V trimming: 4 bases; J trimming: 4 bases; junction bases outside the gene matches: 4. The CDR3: CSVARQGGANVLTF. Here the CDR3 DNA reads TGCAGCGTTGCGCGACAGGGAGGGGCCAACGTCCTGACTTTC.

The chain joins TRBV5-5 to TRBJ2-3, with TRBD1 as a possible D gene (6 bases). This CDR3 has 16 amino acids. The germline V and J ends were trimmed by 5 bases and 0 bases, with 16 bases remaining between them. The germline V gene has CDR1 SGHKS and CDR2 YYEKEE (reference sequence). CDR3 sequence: CASREPTGTSTDTQYF. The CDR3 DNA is TGTGCCAGCAGGGAGCCAACAGGGACGAGCACAGATACGCAGTATTTT. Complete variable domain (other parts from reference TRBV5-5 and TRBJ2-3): DAGVTQSPTHLIKTRGQQVTLRCSPISGHKSVSWYQQVLGQGPQFIFQYYEKEERGRGNFPDRFSARQFPNYSSELNVNALLLGDSALYLCASREPTGTSTDTQYFGPGTRLTVL.

The CDR3, as DNA: TGTGCCACCAGTGACCAGGGGGCCACCTACAATGAGCAGTTCTTC. Amino acids: CATSDQGATYNEQFF. V and J are TRBV24-1 and TRBJ2-1; TRBD1 aligns across 8 bases. The ends lost 4 bases at V and 2 bases at J; junction bases unmatched: 3. Germline V gene sequence: CDR1 KGHDR, CDR2 SFDVKD. The length of the CDR3 is 15 residues.

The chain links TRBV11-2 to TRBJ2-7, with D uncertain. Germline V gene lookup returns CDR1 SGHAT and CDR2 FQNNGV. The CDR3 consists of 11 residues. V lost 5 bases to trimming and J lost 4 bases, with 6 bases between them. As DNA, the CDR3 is TGTGCCAGCAGCCCAAATTACGAGCAGTACTTC. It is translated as CASSPNYEQYF.